These T cell receptor beta chains were read from a single sample in a study of technical replicates of blood from a few donors. This table comes from immunoSEQ multiplex PCR, and its TCRdb copy is limited to in-frame clones, with some not included. Among roughly 72,000 clones listed, roughly 96% were seen once. The material sequenced was T cells isolated from PBMCs. The receptors come from a human donor in good health. Each CDR3 is given with its conserved first and last residue. D genes are given only for firm matches. Rows may omit the clone size; those that give it use once, few, many or a size class.

size: -
V: TRBV7-8
D: -
J: TRBJ1-5
CDR3: CASSYRTAGSNQPQHF
DNA: TGTGCCAGCAGCTACCGGACAGCCGGTAGCAATCAGCCCCAGCATTTT

size: once
V: TRBV7-6
D: -
J: TRBJ2-1
CDR3: CASSLRASSSYNEQFF
DNA: TGTGCCAGCAGCTTAAGAGCGTCGAGCTCCTACAATGAGCAGTTCTTC

size: -
V: TRBV9
D: -
J: TRBJ1-3
CDR3: CASSPEGEPSGNTIYF
DNA: TGTGCCAGCAGCCCAGAGGGTGAGCCCTCTGGAAACACCATATATTTT

size: -
V: TRBV5-1
D: TRBD2
J: TRBJ2-3
CDR3: CASRLAGVSTDTQYF
DNA: TGCGCCAGCCGCCTAGCGGGAGTTTCCACAGATACGCAGTATTTT

size: -
V: TRBV9
D: -
J: TRBJ2-1
CDR3: CASSRRRVSSYNEQFF
DNA: TGTGCCAGCAGCCGCAGGCGGGTAAGCTCCTACAATGAGCAGTTCTTC

size: -
V: TRBV28
D: TRBD1
J: TRBJ2-1
CDR3: CASSPLTGGSYNEQFF
DNA: TGTGCCAGCAGCCCCCTGACAGGGGGATCCTACAATGAGCAGTTCTTC

size: -
V: TRBV30
D: TRBD1
J: TRBJ2-7
CDR3: CAWTWGTAYEQYF
DNA: TGTGCCTGGACTTGGGGGACAGCCTACGAGCAGTACTTC

size: -
V: TRBV7-9
D: TRBD1
J: TRBJ2-7
CDR3: CASSPKGQGAREQYF
DNA: TGTGCCAGCAGCCCGAAAGGACAGGGGGCGAGAGAGCAGTACTTC

size: -
V: TRBV7-2
D: -
J: TRBJ2-5
CDR3: CASSLIGLETQYF
DNA: TGTGCCAGCAGCTTGATCGGTCTCGAGACCCAGTACTTC

size: -
V: TRBV5-4
D: TRBD2
J: TRBJ2-7
CDR3: CASSRNPSGITYEQYF
DNA: TGTGCCAGCAGCAGAAACCCTAGCGGGATTACCTACGAGCAGTACTTC

size: -
V: TRBV7-9
D: -
J: TRBJ1-1
CDR3: CASSLFPDREAFF
DNA: TGTGCCAGCAGCTTATTCCCGGACAGAGAAGCTTTCTTT

size: -
V: TRBV18
D: -
J: TRBJ1-4
CDR3: CASSPPTGIATNEKLFF
DNA: TGTGCCAGCTCACCACCGACAGGAATCGCAACTAATGAAAAACTGTTTTTT

size: -
V: TRBV5-1
D: -
J: TRBJ2-7
CDR3: CASSLGQPLYEQYF
DNA: TGCGCCAGCAGCTTGGGACAGCCCCTGTACGAGCAGTACTTC

size: once
V: TRBV21-1
D: -
J: TRBJ2-7
CDR3: CASSLRDRGWAYEQYF
DNA: TGTGCCAGCAGCTTACGAGACAGGGGGTGGGCCTACGAGCAGTACTTC

size: -
V: TRBV6-1
D: -
J: TRBJ1-2
CDR3: CASSDHRGGYGYTF
DNA: TGTGCCAGCAGTGACCACCGGGGGGGGTACGGCTACACCTTC

size: -
V: TRBV27
D: -
J: TRBJ2-7
CDR3: CASSFWGQGTYEQYF
DNA: TGTGCCAGCAGTTTCTGGGGCCAGGGGACCTACGAGCAGTACTTC

size: -
V: TRBV18
D: -
J: TRBJ2-7
CDR3: CASSPFPGIYEQYF
DNA: TGTGCCAGCTCACCATTCCCGGGTATCTACGAGCAGTACTTC

size: -
V: TRBV4-2
D: -
J: TRBJ2-1
CDR3: CASSQDRAGSSYNEQFF
DNA: TGTGCCAGCAGCCAAGATAGGGCGGGTAGCTCCTACAATGAGCAGTTCTTC

size: once
V: TRBV7-7
D: TRBD2
J: TRBJ2-3
CDR3: CTTSGVSTDTQYF
DNA: TGTACCACTAGCGGGGTTAGCACAGATACGCAGTATTTT

size: -
V: TRBV9
D: TRBD2
J: TRBJ2-1
CDR3: CASSDQRRLAGYNEQFF
DNA: TGTGCCAGCAGCGACCAACGTAGGCTAGCGGGGTACAATGAGCAGTTCTTC

size: -
V: TRBV5-1
D: -
J: TRBJ2-5
CDR3: CASSPRGQETQYF
DNA: TGCGCCAGCAGCCCAAGGGGACAAGAGACCCAGTACTTC

size: -
V: TRBV7-8
D: -
J: TRBJ1-5
CDR3: CASSLDVGQLNQPQHF
DNA: TGTGCCAGCAGCTTGGACGTTGGACAGCTTAATCAGCCCCAGCATTTT

size: -
V: TRBV5-6
D: -
J: TRBJ2-7
CDR3: CASSRLPRKPYEQYF
DNA: TGTGCCAGCAGCCGACTCCCGAGAAAGCCCTACGAGCAGTACTTC

size: -
V: TRBV14
D: -
J: TRBJ2-2
CDR3: CASSTGQANTGELFF
DNA: TGTGCCAGCAGTACAGGCCAAGCGAACACCGGGGAGCTGTTTTTT

size: -
V: TRBV5-4
D: TRBD1
J: TRBJ2-1
CDR3: CASSLGQGADEQFF
DNA: TGTGCCAGCAGCTTGGGACAGGGGGCGGATGAGCAGTTCTTC

size: -
V: TRBV4-1
D: TRBD2
J: TRBJ2-1
CDR3: CASSQPLAGRGGEQFF
DNA: TGCGCCAGCAGCCAACCCCTAGCGGGGAGGGGGGGGGAGCAGTTCTTC

size: -
V: TRBV5-6
D: TRBD1
J: TRBJ1-5
CDR3: CASSSETDREVGQPQHF
DNA: TGTGCCAGCAGCTCGGAGACCGACAGGGAGGTTGGACAGCCCCAGCATTTT

size: -
V: TRBV4-3
D: TRBD1
J: TRBJ2-7
CDR3: CASSQAPPGQVRYEQYF
DNA: TGCGCCAGCAGCCAAGCACCTCCGGGACAGGTTCGCTACGAGCAGTACTTC

size: -
V: TRBV7-9
D: TRBD2
J: TRBJ2-7
CDR3: CASSLFEREGYEQYF
DNA: TGTGCCAGCAGCCTATTCGAGCGGGAGGGCTACGAGCAGTACTTC

size: -
V: TRBV11-2
D: -
J: TRBJ2-1
CDR3: CASSLGLPNEQFF
DNA: TGTGCCAGCAGCCTCGGACTTCCCAATGAGCAGTTCTTC

size: -
V: TRBV5-6
D: -
J: TRBJ1-4
CDR3: CASSPGFTNEKLFF
DNA: TGTGCCAGCAGCCCCGGGTTCACTAATGAAAAACTGTTTTTT

size: -
V: TRBV5-1
D: -
J: TRBJ2-7
CDR3: CASSGHDYEQYF
DNA: TGCGCCAGCAGCGGACATGACTACGAGCAGTACTTC

size: -
V: TRBV5-4
D: -
J: TRBJ2-1
CDR3: CASSHPDYNEQFF
DNA: TGTGCCAGCAGCCACCCAGATTACAATGAGCAGTTCTTC

size: -
V: TRBV9
D: TRBD2
J: TRBJ2-1
CDR3: CATGRREGPYNEQFF
DNA: TGTGCCACTGGGAGACGGGAGGGCCCCTACAATGAGCAGTTCTTC

size: -
V: TRBV2
D: TRBD1
J: TRBJ1-2
CDR3: CASMGQGGSNYGYTF
DNA: TGTGCCAGCATGGGACAGGGAGGGTCTAACTATGGCTACACCTTC

size: -
V: TRBV9
D: -
J: TRBJ2-1
CDR3: CASSVGLSYNEQFF
DNA: TGTGCCAGCAGCGTGGGACTCAGCTACAATGAGCAGTTCTTC

size: once
V: TRBV5-6
D: -
J: TRBJ2-3
CDR3: CASSLALARDTQYF
DNA: TGTGCCAGCAGCTTGGCCTTAGCCAGAGATACGCAGTATTTT

size: -
V: TRBV4-2
D: -
J: TRBJ1-1
CDR3: CASSQGDKAEAFF
DNA: TGTGCCAGCAGCCAAGGGGACAAAGCTGAAGCTTTCTTT

size: -
V: TRBV6-6
D: TRBD1
J: TRBJ1-1
CDR3: CASSRDRVNTEAFF
DNA: TGTGCCAGCAGCCGGGACAGGGTGAACACTGAAGCTTTCTTT

size: -
V: TRBV7-9
D: -
J: TRBJ2-1
CDR3: CASSSSADSSYNEQFF
DNA: TGTGCCAGCAGCTCTAGCGCAGATAGCTCCTACAATGAGCAGTTCTTC

size: -
V: TRBV4-2
D: -
J: TRBJ2-5
CDR3: CASSQVSQAEPDQYF
DNA: TGTGCCAGCAGCCAAGTTTCCCAGGCTGAGCCGGACCAGTACTTC